The entry below gives a single T cell receptor beta chain sequence along with its context. The target of this receptor is not known. Per-base quality was not reported, and no clone a single base away is much larger than it. This entry is derived from a study of chemoradiotherapy in HPV16-positive cancers (dated by TCRdb to between 2021 and 2024). Describing the broader study: Candidate HPV-specific T-cell clones and common TCR motifs were defined by functional T-cell assays performed on cells from a couple of HPV16-positive patients. The study asked whether T-cell immunity against the HPV oncoproteins E6 and E7 changes during chemoradiotherapy and whether it affects survival. Next, the candidate HPV-specific TCRs and motifs were followed in TCR repertoires from over 85 patients with HPV-related cancers.

Repertoires were sampled repeatedly over the course of chemoradiotherapy so that clonal expansion in the tumor microenvironment could be followed. Findings and caveats that apply to the study as a whole: Only two HPV16-positive patients were used to derive the functional definition of HPV-specific T cells, and the survival association was reported for HPV16-positive patients. Expansion of candidate HPV-specific clones and E7-related TCR motifs was observed in the tumor microenvironment during treatment, whereas no such expansion was observed for non-HPV-specific T cells. In HPV16-positive patients, expansion of HPV-responsive T cells during chemoradiotherapy was associated with improved recurrence-free survival.

The receptor library was made with the immunoSEQ multiplex PCR assay. TCRdb stores this immuneACCESS table with in-frame sequences only. Part of the clones is absent; in the studies checked, under half of the shortfall reflects unresolved V genes, and no reason is known for the rest. A total of about 53,000 clones appear in this sample, roughly nine tenths of them only once. Of the sample, around 3.5% falls within the top ten clones. The clonotype originates from a human donor with HPV-associated anogenital cancer. Sequencing used blood, obtained from a patient who underwent chemoradiotherapy.

This receptor has the CDR3 CASSLSGGSKTHTYEQYF. The nucleotides read TGTGCCAGCAGCTTATCGGGGGGGTCTAAGACACATACCTACGAGCAGTACTTC. The chain employs TRBV7-2 and TRBJ2-7; 8 middle bases align to TRBD2. Trimming accounts for 2 bases at V and 2 bases at J, while the number of junction bases matched to no gene is 14. CDR1 SGHTA and CDR2 FQGNSA are derived from the germline V gene. Including the terminal cysteine and phenylalanine, the CDR3 comprises 18 residues. Only CDR3 DNA is held: 54 bases, read in frame from base 1.